The 24 T cell receptor beta chains presented below share a single source sample, sequenced in a study of CD4 T cells in relation to SARS-CoV-2 and coronaviruses. Unexposed donor CD4+ T cells date from about 2011-2018, before the COVID-19 pandemic. Some clones are missing from TCRdb's copy, which holds only in-frame ones; the method was immunoSEQ multiplex PCR. The data contain just under 65,000 clones, about 95% of them seen just once; the ten biggest clones take up 0.14%. Sequenced material: naive CD4+ T cells from PBMCs. Documented subset: naive CD4+ T cells isolated by negative enrichment. All receptors derive from a human donor in good health.

The J gene is TRBJ1-3, the V gene TRBV6-5; D is undetermined. Trimming left V 7 bases short and J 0 bases short, with 10 bases between. The CDR3 is 14 residues long. The germline V gene has CDR1 MNHEY and CDR2 SVGAGI. The CDR3 DNA sequence: TGTGCCAGCACGCGGGGTTCCTCTGGAAACACCATATATTTT. Its protein is CASTRGSSGNTIYF.

The chain is built from TRBV7-9 and TRBJ2-5; D is possibly TRBD2 (6 bases). V was trimmed by 1 base and J by 5 bases, leaving 11 bases between them. The CDR3 runs to 14 residues. The germline V gene encodes CDR1 SEHNR and CDR2 FQNEAQ (reference sequence). The CDR3 DNA reads as TGTGCCAGCAGCTTAGGCAGGGAGGTGGAGACCCAGTACTTC. It is translated as CASSLGREVETQYF.

The chain employs TRBV27 and TRBJ2-3; TRBD2 matches at 8 bases. The CDR3 spans 15 residues. Per germline, CDR1 MNHEY and CDR2 SMNVEV (reference sequence). J gave up 0 bases and V 3 bases, and 2 bases lay outside the gene matches. CDR3: CASSLSGSSTDTQYF. CDR3 DNA sequence: TGTGCCAGCAGTTTGAGCGGGAGTAGCACAGATACGCAGTATTTT.

The V gene is TRBV9, the J gene TRBJ1-4; 9 bases map to TRBD1. The CDR3 loop spans 16 amino acids. V shed 0 bases and J 7 bases; nucleotides not matched to a gene: 7. CDR1 and CDR2 from the germline V gene are SGDLS and YYNGEE. CDR3 sequence: CASSVGGGDRAEKLFF. CDR3 nucleotide sequence: TGTGCCAGCAGCGTAGGGGGCGGGGACAGGGCTGAAAAACTGTTTTTT.

This clone was detected only once. V gene TRBV18 combines with J gene TRBJ2-3; D ambiguous. This CDR3 contains 13 residues. Germline V gene lookup returns CDR1 KGHSH and CDR2 LQKENI. The V end was cut by 5 bases, the J end by 4 bases, with 10 bases between. CDR3 region: CASSRVGSDTQYF. The CDR3 bases are TGTGCCAGCTCAAGAGTTGGTTCAGATACGCAGTATTTT. Looking up the rest from reference TRBV18 and TRBJ2-3 gives the full variable domain: NAGVMQNPRHLVRRRGQEARLRCSPMKGHSHVYWYRQLPEEGLKFMVYLQKENIIDESGMPKERFSAEFPKEGPSILRIQQVVRGDSAAYFCASSRVGSDTQYFGPGTRLTVL.

The chain joins TRBV4-1 to TRBJ2-5, with 7 bases matching TRBD2. V shed 0 bases, J shed 1 base, and the junction held 5 bases outside the gene matches. CDR3 length: 16 residues. Germline CDR1 is MGHRA and CDR2 is YSYEKL. The CDR3 loop reads CASSQDRGRVQETQYF. Written as DNA, the CDR3 is TGCGCCAGCAGCCAAGATCGAGGGAGGGTCCAAGAGACCCAGTACTTC.

J is TRBJ2-1 and V is TRBV2; D uncertain. V shed 3 bases and J shed 5 bases, with 11 bases lying between them. The CDR3 has 14 residues. Germline CDR1 SNHLY, CDR2 FYNNEI. The CDR3 DNA reads TGTGCCAGCAGTGAGGGAAGACTCAACAATGAGCAGTTCTTC. Residues: CASSEGRLNNEQFF. Together with reference TRBV2 and TRBJ2-1, the CDR3 gives the full variable domain: EPEVTQTPSHQVTQMGQEVILRCVPISNHLYFYWYRQILGQKVEFLVSFYNNEISEKSEIFDDQFSVERPDGSNFTLKIRSTKLEDSAMYFCASSEGRLNNEQFFGPGTRLTVL.

This chain joins TRBV29-1 and TRBJ2-2; 7 bases map to TRBD1. The CDR3 loop spans 13 amino acids. Germline CDR1 and CDR2: SQVTM and ANQGSEA. Trimming cost V 1 base and J 6 bases; bases outside gene matches: 2. The CDR3 DNA reads TGCAGCGTTGAAGGGGGGACAGCCGGGGAGCTGTTTTTT. Protein product: CSVEGGTAGELFF.

The chain combines TRBV7-2 with TRBJ1-6; 7 nucleotides align to TRBD1. Looked up from germline, CDR1 is SGHTA and CDR2 is FQGNSA. V was pared by 3 bases and J by 7 bases, with 6 bases of the junction left unmatched. The CDR3 has 15 amino acids. CDR3 nucleotides: TGTGCCAGCAGCTTCCTGACAGGGACGAATTCACCCCTCCACTTT. Its translation is CASSFLTGTNSPLHF.

The rearrangement joins TRBV9 to TRBJ2-1, with D perhaps matching TRBD1 (6 bases). Germline CDR1 SGDLS, CDR2 YYNGEE. The CDR3 loop spans 14 amino acids. V was clipped by 2 bases and J by 9 bases, with 15 bases between them. CDR3 region: CASSVDPGVGEQFF. The CDR3, as DNA: TGTGCCAGCAGCGTTGACCCAGGGGTAGGTGAGCAGTTCTTC.

The chain links TRBV25-1 to TRBJ1-5; the D is unclear. This CDR3 contains 15 residues. The V gene's germline CDR1 is MGHDK and CDR2 SYGVNS. V lost 4 bases to trimming and J lost 3 bases, with 13 bases between them. CDR3 loop: CASSVQALDNQPQHF. In DNA form, the CDR3 reads TGTGCCAGCAGTGTCCAGGCCCTAGACAATCAGCCCCAGCATTTT. The variable domain in full, with the rest retrieved from reference TRBV25-1 and TRBJ1-5, is EADIYQTPRYLVIGTGKKITLECSQTMGHDKMYWYQQDPGMELHLIHYSYGVNSTEKGDLSSESTVSRIRTEHFPLTLESARPSHTSQYLCASSVQALDNQPQHFGDGTRLSIL.

The chain employs TRBV5-1 and TRBJ2-2, with D possibly being TRBD2 (5 bases). In germline, CDR1 is SGHRS, CDR2 YFSETQ. CDR3 size: 14 residues. Trimming left V 0 bases short and J 8 bases short, with 11 bases between. This chain's CDR3 is CASSLARVGGELFF. The CDR3 coding sequence is TGCGCCAGCAGCTTGGCGAGGGTAGGAGGGGAGCTGTTTTTT. The entire variable domain, with the rest obtained from reference TRBV5-1 and TRBJ2-2, is as follows: KAGVTQTPRYLIKTRGQQVTLSCSPISGHRSVSWYQQTPGQGLQFLFEYFSETQRNKGNFPGRFSGRQFSNSRSEMNVSTLELGDSALYLCASSLARVGGELFFGEGSRLTVL.

The chain links TRBV2 to TRBJ2-3; 7 bases agree with TRBD1. Germline values: CDR1 SNHLY, CDR2 FYNNEI. V lost 6 bases to trimming and J lost 4 bases; unmatched junction nucleotides: 7. The CDR3 extends over 14 amino acids. The CDR3 nucleotides read TGTGCCAGCAGGGACAGGCGGTCCCCAGATACGCAGTATTTT. It is translated as CASRDRRSPDTQYF.

This CDR3 reads CASSDRGRGQFF. In DNA form, the CDR3 reads TGTGCCAGCAGTGACCGAGGGCGAGGGCAGTTCTTC. The chain has TRBV6-1 and TRBJ2-1; perhaps TRBD2 as D (5 bases). Trimming removed 3 bases at V and 12 bases at J, with 12 bases between. Germline lookup yields CDR1 MNHNS and CDR2 SASEGT. CDR3 length equals 12 residues.

This clone was detected only once. The chain employs TRBV7-2 and TRBJ2-3, with a weak D call TRBD2 (6 bases). Germline V gene lookup returns CDR1 SGHTA and CDR2 FQGNSA. The CDR3 is 15 amino acids. V lost 0 bases, J lost 2 bases, and 9 bases lay in between. CDR3 DNA: TGTGCCAGCAGCTTAGCGGAGGGCCCCACAGATACGCAGTATTTT. Translated, it gives CASSLAEGPTDTQYF.

This chain links TRBV19 with TRBJ2-5; D unresolved. CDR3 length equals 13 residues. V was trimmed by 8 bases and J by 5 bases, leaving 15 bases between them. Per germline, CDR1 LNHDA and CDR2 SQIVND (reference sequence). Written as DNA, the CDR3 is TGTGCCAGTTCCGGGCTACCATTGGAGACCCAGTACTTC. The encoded protein is CASSGLPLETQYF. Full variable domain (outside the CDR3, taken from reference TRBV19 and TRBJ2-5): DGGITQSPKYLFRKEGQNVTLSCEQNLNHDAMYWYRQDPGQGLRLIYYSQIVNDFQKGDIAEGYSVSREKKESFPLTVTSAQKNPTAFYLCASSGLPLETQYFGPGTRLLVL.

This chain uses TRBV4-2 with TRBJ1-1; the match to TRBD1 covers 7 bases. Germline V gene lookup returns CDR1 LGHNA and CDR2 YNFKEQ. The CDR3 extends over 14 amino acids. The V and J ends lost 4 bases and 1 base, in that order; junction bases with no gene match: 3. DNA for the CDR3: TGTGCCAGCAGCCGGGACAGATCGAACACTGAAGCTTTCTTT. Amino acid sequence: CASSRDRSNTEAFF.

This clone was detected once. The chain joins TRBV19 to TRBJ2-2; no clear D gene. Trimming stripped 4 bases from V and 6 bases from J, with 9 bases between. Germline V gene sequence: CDR1 LNHDA, CDR2 SQIVND (reference sequence). This CDR3 is 13 amino acids long. The CDR3 protein is CASSTAISGELFF. DNA of the CDR3: TGTGCCAGTAGTACCGCCATCTCCGGGGAGCTGTTTTTT.

The chain carries TRBV30 and TRBJ1-3, with 8 bases that match TRBD1. Losses at the gene ends were 1 base for V and 11 bases for J; bases not matched to a gene: 4. CDR1 and CDR2 (germline): GTSNPN, SVGIG (reference sequence). The CDR3 runs 12 residues. In DNA form, the CDR3 reads TGTGCCTGGAGTGGGGGACAGGTAGCCATATATTTT. It encodes CAWSGGQVAIYF.

The CDR3, as DNA: TGCGCCAGCAGCCAAGTAGGCACTAACAATCAGCCCCAGCATTTT. Translated: CASSQVGTNNQPQHF. This chain links TRBV4-1 with TRBJ1-5; D gene unclear. CDR1 and CDR2 from the germline V gene are MGHRA and YSYEKL. The CDR3 contains 15 residues. Trimming took 1 base from V and 3 from J, leaving 10 bases between them.

This chain links TRBV15 with TRBJ2-3; tentative D call: TRBD2 (7 bases). Trimming stripped 0 bases from V and 6 bases from J, with 13 bases between. The CDR3 extends over 15 amino acids. Looked up from germline, CDR1 is LNHNV and CDR2 is YYDKDF (reference sequence). CDR3 bases: TGTGCCACCAGCAGAGATCGGGGGGCAGCGGATACGCAGTATTTT. Protein product: CATSRDRGAADTQYF.

The chain links TRBV27 to TRBJ2-2; no clear D. CDR3 length: 18 residues. Germline V gives CDR1 MNHEY, CDR2 SMNVEV (reference sequence). Trimming removed 6 bases at V and 3 bases at J, with 23 bases between. CDR3 nucleotides: TGTGCCAGCAGCCCCTCCCCCATACGGAAAACCTACACCGGGGAGCTGTTTTTT. Protein sequence: CASSPSPIRKTYTGELFF.

A single count supports this clone. This chain joins TRBV7-9 and TRBJ1-6; D perhaps matches TRBD1 (5 bases). The germline V and J ends were trimmed by 0 bases and 10 bases, with 16 bases remaining between them. Germline V gene data show CDR1 as SEHNR and CDR2 as FQNEAQ (reference sequence). The CDR3 runs 16 residues. In DNA, the CDR3 is TGTGCCAGCAGCTTAGCGATGGGACGGAGTACATCACCCCTCCACTTT. It yields the protein CASSLAMGRSTSPLHF. The full variable domain, its missing parts supplied by reference TRBV7-9 and TRBJ1-6, is DTGVSQNPRHKITKRGQNVTFRCDPISEHNRLYWYRQTLGQGPEFLTYFQNEAQLEKSRLLSDRFSAERPKGSFSTLEIQRTEQGDSAMYLCASSLAMGRSTSPLHFGNGTRLTVT.

The chain employs TRBV4-1 and TRBJ2-7, with D uncertain. Per the germline V gene, CDR1 is MGHRA and CDR2 is YSYEKL. Between the trimmed V and J ends, which lost 1 base and 6 bases, there was a span of 10 bases. There are 13 residues in the CDR3. The CDR3 DNA follows: TGCGCCAGCAGCCAAGTTTCTTCGGGCGAGCAGTACTTC. Its protein is CASSQVSSGEQYF.